This T cell receptor beta chain stems from a study of cytomegalovirus exposure and HLA in healthy donors. The study's findings and limits: TCR beta chain V- and J-gene trimming was linked, in a later analysis, to a missense variant in DCLRE1C.

A remark on this clone: The antigen is not known.

The CDR3 has 16 amino acids. Trimming cost V 1 base and J 7 bases; bases outside gene matches: 8. Germline CDR1 SGHVS, CDR2 FQNEAQ. A multiplex PCR was run with 60 Vbeta primers and 13 Jbeta primers. Clones were read by immunoSEQ multiplex PCR, and TCRdb kept only the in-frame ones, dropping some. The repertoire holds about 240,000 clones, with around 84% as singletons. Sample: PBMCs. This rearrangement joins TRBV7-8 to TRBJ2-1, with 9 bases identical to TRBD1. The TCR originated in a girl between 2 and 10 years old in good health and CMV-seronegative. The CDR3, as DNA: TGTGCCAGCAGCTTAGTAGACAGGGGGTTTAGGAATGAGCAGTTCTTC. Amino acids: CASSLVDRGFRNEQFF. Looking up the rest from reference TRBV7-8 and TRBJ2-1 gives the full variable domain: GAGVSQSPRYKVAKRGQDVALRCDPISGHVSLFWYQQALGQGPEFLTYFQNEAQLDKSGLPSDRFFAERPEGSVSTLKIQRTQQEDSAVYLCASSLVDRGFRNEQFFGPGTRLTVL.